One and the same sample provided the 17 T cell receptor beta chains below, sequenced in a study of Ad26.COV2.S vaccination and SARS-CoV-2 variants. Treatment specified: 15 to 20 received Ad26.COV2.S at low or high dose, single or two shots; roughly five received placebo; per-sample allocation not given. Collection of samples fell on day 63 after the first vaccine or placebo injection. Some clones are missing from TCRdb's copy, which holds only in-frame ones; the method was immunoSEQ multiplex PCR. Of 350,000 to 500,000 clones in the sample, 80% to 95% were seen once. Here the sequenced sample was peripheral blood, taken in a trial of Ad26.COV2.S vaccine versus placebo. These receptors all come from a person between 18 and 59 years old who received the Ad26.COV2.S COVID-19 vaccine or a placebo.

The chain carries TRBV28 and TRBJ1-1; possible D gene TRBD1, 6 bases. This CDR3 comprises 14 residues. Trimming took 2 bases from V and 7 from J, leaving 14 bases between them. Germline lookup yields CDR1 MDHEN and CDR2 SYDVKM. In nucleotides, the CDR3 is TGTGCCAGCAGTTTAGGCAGGGGCGGCGTTGAAGCTTTCTTT. Translated, it gives CASSLGRGGVEAFF.

This sequence joins TRBV5-1 and TRBJ2-7; a possible D gene is TRBD1 (6 bases). The germline CDR1 and CDR2 sequences are SGHRS and YFSETQ. The CDR3 loop spans 15 amino acids. V lost 3 bases and J lost 3, with 16 bases in between. The DNA for the CDR3 is TGCGCCAGCAGCTCTCCTGCTACAGGGATCTACGAGCAGTACTTC. Its protein is CASSSPATGIYEQYF.

This chain joins TRBV4-3 and TRBJ2-2; D not certain. V was trimmed by 4 bases and J by 5 bases, leaving 11 bases between them. Germline CDR1 is LGHNA and CDR2 is YSLEER. CDR3 size: 14 residues. For the CDR3, the DNA is TGCGCCAGCAGCCCCCTTGGTGGAACCGGGGAGCTGTTTTTT. It is translated as CASSPLGGTGELFF.

The chain carries TRBV7-9 and TRBJ2-1, with 9 bases fitting TRBD2. In germline, CDR1 is SEHNR, CDR2 FQNEAQ (reference sequence). This CDR3 contains 15 residues. V was clipped by 3 bases and J by 5 bases; unmatched bases: 5. The CDR3 here is CASSFRSGSDNEQFF. For the CDR3, the DNA is TGTGCCAGCAGCTTTCGTAGCGGGAGCGACAATGAGCAGTTCTTC.

The chain links TRBV28 to TRBJ1-2; D gene unclear. The CDR3 totals 12 residues. V lost 4 bases to trimming and J lost 1 base, with 4 bases between them. The germline gives CDR1 MDHEN, CDR2 SYDVKM. Here the CDR3 DNA reads TGTGCCAGCAGTTGGTTTAACTATGGCTACACCTTC. Amino acids: CASSWFNYGYTF.

The chain combines TRBV15 with TRBJ2-7; 7 positions agree with TRBD1. The CDR3 is 14 residues long. Losses at the gene ends were 8 bases for V and 5 bases for J; bases not matched to a gene: 12. Germline CDR1 is LNHNV and CDR2 is YYDKDF (reference sequence). The CDR3 sequence is CATGFDRVSDEQYF. CDR3 bases: TGTGCCACCGGGTTCGACAGGGTGTCGGACGAGCAGTACTTC.

This rearrangement joins TRBV29-1 to TRBJ2-2; D gene ambiguous. V was shortened by 4 bases and J by 4 bases, with 13 bases between the two germline ends. This CDR3 comprises 14 residues. Germline values: CDR1 SQVTM, CDR2 ANQGSEA. The CDR3 nucleotides read TGCAGCGTTGTTTCTGGGTTTCCCACCGGGGAGCTGTTTTTT. It is translated as CSVVSGFPTGELFF.

The genes are TRBV28 and TRBJ1-2; no definite D call. The CDR3 length is 10 residues. Germline values: CDR1 MDHEN, CDR2 SYDVKM. Deletions cut 7 bases from V and 6 bases from J, with 6 bases between. This chain's CDR3 is CASNRNGYTF. The CDR3 DNA is TGTGCCAGCAACCGTAATGGCTACACCTTC.

The CDR3: CAVQGAPGANVLTF. CDR3 bases: TGTGCCGTGCAGGGGGCGCCTGGGGCCAACGTCCTGACTTTC. The genes are TRBV28 and TRBJ2-6, with 8 bases that match TRBD1. In germline, CDR1 is MDHEN, CDR2 SYDVKM. This CDR3 region has 14 residues. The V and J ends lost 11 bases and 2 bases, in that order; junction bases with no gene match: 5.

This clone has a single count. This chain joins TRBV4-3 and TRBJ2-1, with 11 bases that match TRBD2. This CDR3 comprises 17 residues. The V gene's germline CDR1 is LGHNA and CDR2 YSLEER. V shed 0 bases, J shed 4 bases, and the junction held 5 bases outside the gene matches. CDR3 in DNA: TGCGCCAGCAGCCAAGATCCGACTAGCGGGGTTTACAATGAGCAGTTCTTC. Amino acid sequence: CASSQDPTSGVYNEQFF.

This sequence joins TRBV30 and TRBJ2-1; 7 bases fit TRBD2. The ends lost 2 bases at V and 1 base at J; junction bases unmatched: 5. This CDR3 has 15 amino acids. Germline loops: CDR1 GTSNPN, CDR2 SVGIG (reference sequence). As DNA, the CDR3 is TGTGCCTGGAGTCGGGGAGGGCAATCCTACAATGAGCAGTTCTTC. It translates to CAWSRGGQSYNEQFF.

This sequence joins TRBV23-1 and TRBJ2-1; the D is unclear. TRBV23-1 is assigned to the ORF class and has an uncertain function. V lost 8 bases to trimming and J lost 7 bases, with 12 bases between them. CDR3 length equals 12 residues. The CDR3 bases are TGCGCCAGCCCCCACAAAGGGAATGAGCAGTTCTTC. This codes for CASPHKGNEQFF.

The chain uses TRBV19 and TRBJ2-5; 8 nucleotides align to TRBD2. Per germline, CDR1 LNHDA and CDR2 SQIVND (reference sequence). With V trimmed by 6 bases and J by 5 bases, 11 bases remained unmatched. This CDR3 contains 15 residues. CDR3 nucleotides: TGTGCCAGTAGCCCGACTAGCGCGGTTATGGAGACCCAGTACTTC. It encodes CASSPTSAVMETQYF.

This clone appeared once. This chain joins TRBV9 and TRBJ1-4; TRBD1 might be the D (5 bases). There are 16 residues in the CDR3. Germline V gives CDR1 SGDLS, CDR2 YYNGEE. Trimming shortened V by 0 bases and J by 0 bases, and 9 bases separated the two germline ends. The CDR3: CASSVGQGATNEKLFF. In DNA, the CDR3 is TGTGCCAGCAGCGTAGGGCAGGGCGCAACTAATGAAAAACTGTTTTTT. Supplemented by reference TRBV9 and TRBJ1-4, the full variable domain reads DSGVTQTPKHLITATGQRVTLRCSPRSGDLSVYWYQQSLDQGLQFLIQYYNGEERAKGNILERFSAQQFPDLHSELNLSSLELGDSALYFCASSVGQGATNEKLFFGSGTQLSVL.

The chain has TRBV6-5 and TRBJ1-5; TRBD1 agrees at 7 bases. The V gene end was trimmed by 8 bases and the J gene end by 4 bases; junction bases not matched to a gene: 8. The V gene's germline CDR1 is MNHEY and CDR2 SVGAGI. This CDR3 contains 14 residues. The chain's CDR3 is CASSPLTGNQPQHF. CDR3 DNA: TGTGCCAGCTCCCCCCTGACAGGGAATCAGCCCCAGCATTTT.

This clone was detected only once. This rearrangement joins TRBV4-3 to TRBJ1-1, with D perhaps matching TRBD1 (5 bases). From germline, CDR1 is LGHNA and CDR2 YSLEER. V was clipped by 2 bases and J by 7 bases, with 17 bases between them. This CDR3 has 15 amino acids. The CDR3 DNA sequence: TGCGCCAGCAGCCAAAACCCTGGGGGAGGGGATGAAGCTTTCTTT. Its protein is CASSQNPGGGDEAFF.

This chain connects TRBV28 to TRBJ2-3, with D uncertain. CDR3 length: 16 residues. V was shortened by 5 bases and J by 0 bases, with 15 bases between the two germline ends. Germline V gives CDR1 MDHEN, CDR2 SYDVKM. This chain's CDR3 is CASSILSGLSTDTQYF. The CDR3 nucleotides read TGTGCCAGCAGTATCCTTAGTGGGCTTAGCACAGATACGCAGTATTTT.